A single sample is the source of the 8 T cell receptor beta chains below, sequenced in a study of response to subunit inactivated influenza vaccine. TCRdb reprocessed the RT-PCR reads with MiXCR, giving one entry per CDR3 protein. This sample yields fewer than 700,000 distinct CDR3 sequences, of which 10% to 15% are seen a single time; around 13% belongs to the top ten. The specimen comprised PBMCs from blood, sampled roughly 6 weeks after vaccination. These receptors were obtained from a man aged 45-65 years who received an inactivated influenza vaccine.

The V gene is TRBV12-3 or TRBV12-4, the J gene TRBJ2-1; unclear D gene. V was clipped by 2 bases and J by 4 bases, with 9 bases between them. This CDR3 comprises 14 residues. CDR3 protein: CASSLLGGYNEQFF. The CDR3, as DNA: TGTGCCAGCAGTTTACTAGGTGGATACAATGAGCAGTTCTTC.

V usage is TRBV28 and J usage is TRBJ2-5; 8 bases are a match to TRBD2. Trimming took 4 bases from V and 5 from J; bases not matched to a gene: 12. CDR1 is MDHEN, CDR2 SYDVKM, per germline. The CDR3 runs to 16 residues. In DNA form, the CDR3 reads TGTGCCAGCAGTTCGGCCGGGACTAGTGTCAGGGAGACCCAGTACTTC. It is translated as CASSSAGTSVRETQYF.

CDR3 sequence (DNA): TGCAGTGCTAGCAGAAGGGGGTCACCCCTCCACTTT. Translating it yields CSASRRGSPLHF. The gene calls are TRBV20-1 and TRBJ1-6, with TRBD1 as a possible D gene (6 bases). The CDR3 covers 12 residues. Trimming took off 3 bases at V and 10 bases at J, with 10 bases between the two ends. Germline values: CDR1 DFQATT, CDR2 SNEGSKA (reference sequence).

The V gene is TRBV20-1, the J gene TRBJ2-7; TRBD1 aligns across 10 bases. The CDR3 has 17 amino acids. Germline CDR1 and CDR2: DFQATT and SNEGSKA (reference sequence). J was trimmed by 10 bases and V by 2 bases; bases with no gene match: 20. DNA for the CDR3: TGCAGTGCTAGACCAGATGGCCGGGACAGGGGTACGACGTACCAGTACTTC. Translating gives CSARPDGRDRGTTYQYF.

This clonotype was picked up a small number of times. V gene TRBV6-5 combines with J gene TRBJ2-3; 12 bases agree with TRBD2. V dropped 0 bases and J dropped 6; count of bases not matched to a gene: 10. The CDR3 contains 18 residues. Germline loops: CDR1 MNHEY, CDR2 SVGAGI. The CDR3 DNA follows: TGTGCCAGCAGTTACTCGAAGGCTAGCGGGGGGGCGAGGGATACGCAGTATTTT. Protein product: CASSYSKASGGARDTQYF.

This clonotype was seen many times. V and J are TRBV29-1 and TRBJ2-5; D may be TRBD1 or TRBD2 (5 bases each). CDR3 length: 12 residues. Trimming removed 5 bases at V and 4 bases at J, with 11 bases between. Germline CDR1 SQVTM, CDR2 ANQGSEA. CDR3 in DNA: TGCAGCGTTTCACGGGACCCAGAGACCCAGTACTTC. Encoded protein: CSVSRDPETQYF.

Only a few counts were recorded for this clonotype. CDR3: CASSQWSQETQYF. The CDR3 DNA reads as TGCGCCAGCAGCCAATGGTCCCAAGAGACCCAGTACTTC. The rearrangement links TRBV4-1 to TRBJ2-5, with D unclear. The V gene's germline CDR1 is MGHRA and CDR2 YSYEKL. Deletions cut 2 bases from V and 1 base from J, with 5 bases between. This CDR3 spans 13 amino acids.

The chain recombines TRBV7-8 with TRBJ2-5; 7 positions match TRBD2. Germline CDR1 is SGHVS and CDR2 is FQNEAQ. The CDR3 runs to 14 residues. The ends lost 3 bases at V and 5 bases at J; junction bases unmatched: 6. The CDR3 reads CASSLTSLPETQYF. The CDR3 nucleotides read TGTGCCAGCAGCTTGACTAGCCTCCCGGAGACCCAGTACTTC.